Below are 15 T cell receptor beta chains sequenced from a single sample in a study of blood T cells in healthy people across ages. The second PCR ran about 7 to 12 cycles with a sample-barcoded 5' primer and J-beta primers. MiXCR, run by TCRdb on the 5' RACE reads, gives a single entry per CDR3 protein. The sample includes some 710,000 distinct CDR3 sequences, 22% of them seen just once. Sequenced: blood. These receptors originate from a man in his sixties or seventies in good health.

This clonotype was picked up many times. The V and J genes are TRBV3-1 and TRBJ1-1, with no clear D. V lost 1 base and J lost 1, with 19 bases in between. The V gene's germline CDR1 is LGHDT and CDR2 YNNKEL (reference sequence). The CDR3 loop spans 18 amino acids. The CDR3 sequence is CASSQGFIGYVRNTEAFF. CDR3 bases: TGTGCCAGCAGCCAAGGGTTTATTGGGTACGTCCGGAACACTGAAGCTTTCTTT.

The rearrangement joins TRBV2 to TRBJ2-5; a weak D match, TRBD1 (5 bases). The V gene lost 7 bases and the J gene lost 0 bases, with 15 bases spanning the gap. Germline V gene sequence: CDR1 SNHLY, CDR2 FYNNEI. This CDR3 region has 15 residues. This CDR3 reads CASTFSTANQETQYF. CDR3 nucleotides: TGTGCCAGCACATTTTCGACAGCCAACCAAGAGACCCAGTACTTC.

The genes are TRBV12-3 or TRBV12-4 and TRBJ2-5, with D maybe TRBD2 (5 bases). The end of the DNA fits TRBJ2-7 better, so the J call may be wrong. There are 13 residues in the CDR3. CDR3 residues: CASSRPGRYEQYF. The DNA of the CDR3 is TGTGCCAGCAGTCGCCCGGGAAGATACGAGCAGTACTTC.

This clonotype was found a few times. The V and J genes are TRBV11-3 and TRBJ2-2; TRBD1 aligns across 8 bases. After removal of 2 bases from V and 0 bases from J, the junction contained 8 bases not matched to a gene. The CDR3 has 18 amino acids. Germline V CDR1 and CDR2: SGHNT, YENEEA. The CDR3 sequence: CASSLTMWDRSNTGELFF. DNA of the CDR3: TGTGCCAGCAGCTTAACAATGTGGGACAGGTCGAACACCGGGGAGCTGTTTTTT.

The chain carries TRBV29-1 and TRBJ1-1; D gene unclear. CDR1 and CDR2 from the germline V gene are SQVTM and ANQGSEA. This CDR3 has 12 amino acids. This CDR3 reads CRAGGGNTEAFF. DNA of the CDR3: TGCAGGGCAGGTGGCGGGAACACTGAAGCTTTCTTT.

CDR3 nucleotide sequence: TGTGCCAGCAACCCGACAGGGGGCTATGGAAACACCATATATTTT. Protein: CASNPTGGYGNTIYF. The chain employs TRBV12-3 or TRBV12-4 and TRBJ1-3; TRBD1 matches 10 bases. The CDR3 has 15 amino acids. With 7 bases clipped from V and 3 bases from J, the junction kept 6 bases outside the gene matches.

This rearrangement joins TRBV9 to TRBJ2-3; 10 bases line up with TRBD2. CDR3 size: 15 residues. CDR1 and CDR2 (germline): SGDLS, YYNGEE. With V trimmed by 0 bases and J by 5 bases, 3 bases remained unmatched. The CDR3 coding sequence is TGTGCCAGCAGCGTAGCTAGCGGGGGAGGAGATACGCAGTATTTT. It encodes CASSVASGGGDTQYF.

The chain recombines TRBV20-1 with TRBJ2-5; possible D gene TRBD2, 6 bases. Germline CDR1 reads DFQATT; CDR2 reads SNEGSKA (reference sequence). With 1 base removed from V and 4 bases from J, the gap between germline ends came to 13 bases. The CDR3 is 14 amino acids. In DNA form, the CDR3 reads TGCAGTGCTAGAGGGGGAGGTAAAGGAGAGACCCAGTACTTC. Translated: CSARGGGKGETQYF.

The chain recombines TRBV12-3 or TRBV12-4 with TRBJ2-7; D not certain. Trimming pared 7 bases from V and 2 bases from J, leaving 12 bases between. The CDR3 runs to 13 residues. CDR3 protein: CASTRFPTYEQYF. The DNA for the CDR3 is TGTGCCAGCACCCGGTTCCCCACCTACGAGCAGTACTTC.

The V and J genes are TRBV14 and TRBJ2-3; D assignment may be TRBD1 or TRBD2 (5 bases each). Germline CDR1 and CDR2: SGHDN and FVKESK. The V end lost 4 bases, the J end lost 0 bases, and 14 bases lay between the germline ends. The CDR3 is 16 residues long. CDR3 in DNA: TGTGCCAGCAGCCTCGGGACGCAGACTAGCACAGATACGCAGTATTTT. It yields the protein CASSLGTQTSTDTQYF.

This chain uses TRBV27 with TRBJ1-2, with D hard to call. The CDR3 loop spans 14 amino acids. CDR1 MNHEY and CDR2 SMNVEV come from the germline V gene (reference sequence). V was cut by 2 bases and J by 5 bases, with 12 bases left in between. The CDR3 sequence: CASSLKAERYGYTF. CDR3 bases: TGTGCCAGCAGTTTAAAGGCCGAGAGATATGGCTACACCTTC.

The rearrangement joins TRBV12-3 or TRBV12-4 to TRBJ1-5, with 7 bases identical to TRBD1. V dropped 7 bases and J dropped 7; count of bases not matched to a gene: 13. CDR3 length equals 15 residues. Here the CDR3 reads CASTLGQGGGQPQHF. As DNA, the CDR3 is TGTGCCAGCACCCTTGGGCAGGGGGGGGGACAGCCCCAGCATTTT.

The gene calls are TRBV2 and TRBJ1-1; D is perhaps TRBD1 (5 bases). Germline V gives CDR1 SNHLY, CDR2 FYNNEI. The V and J ends lost 7 bases and 1 base respectively, with 16 bases between them. The CDR3 loop spans 15 amino acids. DNA of the CDR3: TGTGCCAGCACCATGAGACAGATCGAGAACACTGAAGCTTTCTTT. It encodes CASTMRQIENTEAFF. Looking up the rest from reference TRBV2 and TRBJ1-1 gives the full variable domain: EPEVTQTPSHQVTQMGQEVILRCVPISNHLYFYWYRQILGQKVEFLVSFYNNEISEKSEIFDDQFSVERPDGSNFTLKIRSTKLEDSAMYFCASTMRQIENTEAFFGQGTRLTVV.

This clonotype has a handful of counts. Relative to the germline gene, one junction end is altered; a read error may explain this. This rearrangement joins TRBV5-1 to TRBJ2-2; D possibly matches TRBD1 or TRBD2 (6 bases each). Germline CDR1 SGHRS, CDR2 YFSETQ. This CDR3 has 18 amino acids. As DNA, the CDR3 is TGCGCCAGTCGGGGGTCCAGGGGTTCGACGGCGAACACCGGGGAGCCGTTTTTT. Translation: CASRGSRGSTANTGEPFF. Based on the CDR3 plus reference TRBV5-1 and TRBJ2-2, the full variable domain is KAGVTQTPRYLIKTRGQQVTLSCSPISGHRSVSWYQQTPGQGLQFLFEYFSETQRNKGNFPGRFSGRQFSNSRSEMNVSTLELGDSALYLCASRGSRGSTANTGEPFFGEGSRLTVL.

This clonotype appeared a few times. DNA for the CDR3: TGTGCCAGCTCACCGAACTCGAACACTGAAGCTTTCTTT. This translates into CASSPNSNTEAFF. This chain links TRBV18 with TRBJ1-1; D not resolved. This CDR3 is built from 13 residues. V lost 3 bases, J lost 1 base, and 6 bases lay in between. Germline CDR1 reads KGHSH; CDR2 reads LQKENI.